This TCR beta chain appears in the sequencing data of a study of blood T cell repertoires in COVID-19. CDR1 and CDR2 (germline): ENHRY, SYGVKD. The CDR3 sequence is 13 residues long. The junction had 4 bases not matched to a gene; V was cut back by 5 bases and J by 7 bases. The repertoire was sequenced with immunoSEQ multiplex PCR; TCRdb's copy has only in-frame clones and lacks some. The sample records about 220,000 clones, about nine tenths being singletons. The clonotype originates from a woman in her 30s who had recovered from COVID-19. Sequencing used PBMCs or T cells enriched from blood (not recorded which). The rearrangement joins TRBV10-3 to TRBJ1-2; 10 bases agree with TRBD1. CDR3 sequence reads: CAISPDRGLGYTF. The CDR3 nucleotides are TGTGCCATCAGTCCCGACAGGGGGCTTGGCTACACCTTC.